The next 9 T cell receptor beta chains were all read from a single sample in a study of shared clonotypes between healthy human individuals. The protocol was immunoSEQ multiplex PCR, while the TCRdb copy is restricted to in-frame clones and leaves out a portion. The repertoire holds approximately 1,000,000 clones, with 70% to 80% as singletons. Sequencing was carried out using memory CD4+ T cells from PBMCs. The subset: CD45RA-negative fraction. These receptors were obtained from a man in his late teens or twenties in good health. Some clones in this sample may be carry-over from other donors' samples.

The chain has TRBV6-5 and TRBJ1-2; D might be TRBD1 (6 bases). This CDR3 spans 15 amino acids. V gave up 5 bases and J gave up 4 bases, with 17 bases separating them. The V gene's germline CDR1 is MNHEY and CDR2 SVGAGI. CDR3 residues: CASSASMQGRYGYTF. CDR3 nucleotides: TGTGCCAGCAGTGCCAGTATGCAGGGGCGCTATGGCTACACCTTC.

This clone showed up many times. The chain couples TRBV7-9 to TRBJ2-1, with 10 bases that match TRBD2. The CDR3 has 15 residues. Germline-derived CDR1 and CDR2 are SEHNR and FQNEAQ (reference sequence). V lost 7 bases to trimming and J lost 6 bases; unmatched junction nucleotides: 9. In DNA form, the CDR3 reads TGTGCCAGCACCGGGCGGCTAGCGGGAGCCAATGAGCAGTTCTTC. Its translation: CASTGRLAGANEQFF.

The chain is built from TRBV5-1 and TRBJ1-2; D is unresolved. V was trimmed by 3 bases and J by 0 bases, leaving 6 bases between them. The CDR3 has 13 amino acids. Germline CDR1 and CDR2: SGHRS and YFSETQ. The CDR3 DNA reads as TGCGCCAGCAGCTCTCCAGCTAACTATGGCTACACCTTC. Translating it yields CASSSPANYGYTF.

This chain uses TRBV7-9 with TRBJ2-7, with D unclear. Between the trimmed V and J ends, which lost 6 bases and 0 bases, there was a span of 15 bases. The germline V gene encodes CDR1 SEHNR and CDR2 FQNEAQ (reference sequence). The CDR3 is 15 amino acids. The CDR3 protein is CASSFEARSSYEQYF. In DNA form, the CDR3 reads TGTGCCAGCAGTTTCGAGGCGAGGAGCTCCTACGAGCAGTACTTC.

CDR3 loop: CASTEGRVRGQPQHF. CDR3 bases: TGTGCCAGCACCGAAGGGAGGGTTCGGGGTCAGCCCCAGCATTTT. The chain links TRBV6-1 to TRBJ1-5; no definite D call. CDR1 is MNHNS, CDR2 SASEGT, per germline. V shed 7 bases and J shed 6 bases, with 19 bases lying between them. The CDR3 is 15 residues long.

This sequence joins TRBV10-3 and TRBJ2-7, with D unclear. CDR1 ENHRY and CDR2 SYGVKD come from the germline V gene. This CDR3 spans 15 amino acids. Trimming shortened V by 10 bases and J by 2 bases, and 21 bases separated the two germline ends. DNA of the CDR3: TGTGCCACCGGACGCAGCCTGGTGGGGACCTACGAGCAGTACTTC. It encodes CATGRSLVGTYEQYF.

This chain uses TRBV7-2 with TRBJ2-3; 10 bases match TRBD2. This CDR3 is built from 16 residues. Losses at the gene ends were 4 bases for V and 5 bases for J; bases not matched to a gene: 9. Germline V gene data show CDR1 as SGHTA and CDR2 as FQGNSA. The CDR3 sequence: CASSSLAGGWGDTQYF. CDR3 bases: TGTGCCAGCAGCTCCTTAGCGGGAGGCTGGGGAGATACGCAGTATTTT.

The chain couples TRBV5-6 to TRBJ1-2; D may be TRBD1 (5 bases). This CDR3 has 14 residues. Germline loops: CDR1 SGHDT, CDR2 YYEEEE. Trimming took off 0 bases at V and 4 bases at J, with 10 bases between the two ends. CDR3 loop: CASSLAPGSYGYTF. The CDR3 DNA follows: TGTGCCAGCAGCTTGGCCCCAGGGTCCTATGGCTACACCTTC.

The chain joins TRBV4-1 to TRBJ2-1; 7 nucleotides align to TRBD2. With 2 bases clipped from V and 4 bases from J, the junction kept 5 bases outside the gene matches. Germline V gives CDR1 MGHRA, CDR2 YSYEKL. CDR3 size: 15 residues. The CDR3 loop is CASSQPSGTYNEQFF. Here the CDR3 DNA reads TGCGCCAGCAGCCAACCTAGCGGCACATACAATGAGCAGTTCTTC.